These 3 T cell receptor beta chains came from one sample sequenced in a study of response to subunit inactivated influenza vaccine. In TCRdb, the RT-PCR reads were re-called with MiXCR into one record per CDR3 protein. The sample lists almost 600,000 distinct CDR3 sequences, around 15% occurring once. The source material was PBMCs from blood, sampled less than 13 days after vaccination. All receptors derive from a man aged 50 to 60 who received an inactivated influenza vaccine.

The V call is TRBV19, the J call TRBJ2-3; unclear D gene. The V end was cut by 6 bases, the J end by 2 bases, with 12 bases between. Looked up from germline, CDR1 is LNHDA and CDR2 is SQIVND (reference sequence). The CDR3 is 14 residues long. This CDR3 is CASSSGWATDTQYF. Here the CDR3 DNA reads TGTGCCAGTAGCTCGGGCTGGGCCACAGATACGCAGTATTTT.

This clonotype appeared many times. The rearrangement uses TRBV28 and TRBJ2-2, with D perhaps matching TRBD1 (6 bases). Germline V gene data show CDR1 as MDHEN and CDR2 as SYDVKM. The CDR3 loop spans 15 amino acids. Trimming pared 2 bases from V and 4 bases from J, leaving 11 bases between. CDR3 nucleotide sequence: TGTGCCAGCAGTTTAATCGCAGGGGTCACCGGGGAGCTGTTTTTT. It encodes CASSLIAGVTGELFF. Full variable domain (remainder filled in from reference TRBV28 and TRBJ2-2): DVKVTQSSRYLVKRTGEKVFLECVQDMDHENMFWYRQDPGLGLRLIYFSYDVKMKEKGDIPEGYSVSREKKERFSLILESASTNQTSMYLCASSLIAGVTGELFFGEGSRLTVL.

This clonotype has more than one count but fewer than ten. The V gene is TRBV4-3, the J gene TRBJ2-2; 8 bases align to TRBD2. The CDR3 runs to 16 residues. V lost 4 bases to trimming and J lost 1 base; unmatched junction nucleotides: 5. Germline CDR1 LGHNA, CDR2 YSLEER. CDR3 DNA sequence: TGCGCCAGCAGCCTGGGACTAGGAGGGAACACCGGGGAGCTGTTTTTT. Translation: CASSLGLGGNTGELFF.